The rows below give T cell receptor beta chains drawn from one sample of a study of identical twins. TCRdb redid the calling of the 5' RACE reads with MiXCR, one entry per CDR3 protein. The table shows approximately 670,000 distinct CDR3 sequences, with 6% to 6.5% occurring only once. Sample: naive T cells sorted from blood. These receptors were collected from a man between 18 and 29 years old in good health. CDR3s include the opening cysteine and the closing phenylalanine or tryptophan. A D gene is named only where the DNA matches it firmly. Expanded clones get a size class; other rows say once, few or many, or leave the size out.

>TRBJ2-1|many|TRBV19|TRBD2
CASSAGSFNEQFF
TGTGCCAGTTCAGCGGGATCGTTCAATGAGCAGTTCTTC
>TRBJ2-2|many|TRBV20-1|NA
CSARDALAGELFF
TGCAGTGCTAGAGATGCACTAGCCGGGGAGCTGTTTTTT
>TRBJ2-2|many|TRBV12-3/TRBV12-4|NA
CASSYFSPNTGELFF
TGTGCCAGCAGTTATTTTAGTCCGAACACCGGGGAGCTGTTTTTT
>TRBJ1-5|few|TRBV20-1|NA
CSARRGDRHQPQHF
TGCAGTGCTAGACGAGGGGACCGGCATCAGCCCCAGCATTTT
>TRBJ2-5|few|TRBV28|TRBD1
CASSPNWPTGESRETQYF
TGTGCCAGCAGCCCAAATTGGCCGACAGGGGAATCACGAGAGACCCAGTACTTC
>TRBJ1-4|NA|TRBV7-2|NA
CASSSQYEKLFF
TGTGCCAGCAGCTCCCAATACGAAAAACTGTTTTTT
>TRBJ2-5|NA|TRBV10-3|NA
CAISEGDSETQYF
TGTGCCATCAGTGAAGGCGATTCGGAGACCCAGTACTTC
>TRBJ2-1|few|TRBV3-1|TRBD2
CASSRTSGRAHEQFF
TGTGCCAGCAGTCGTACTAGCGGGAGGGCCCATGAGCAGTTCTTC
>TRBJ2-3|many|TRBV5-1|NA
CASSLSSSTDTQYF
TGCGCCAGCAGCTTGTCCTCTAGCACAGATACGCAGTATTTT
>TRBJ2-1|many|TRBV25-1|NA
CASNPDLGSAVGEQFF
TGTGCCAGCAACCCGGACCTCGGTAGCGCAGTGGGTGAGCAGTTCTTC
>TRBJ1-5|few|TRBV5-6|TRBD1
CASSPVDRADQPQHF
TGTGCCAGCAGCCCAGTGGACAGGGCGGATCAGCCCCAGCATTTT
>TRBJ1-5|many|TRBV7-2|TRBD1
CASSSDRGLGQPQHF
TGTGCCAGCAGCTCGGACAGGGGGCTGGGTCAGCCCCAGCATTTT
>TRBJ1-1|many|TRBV5-1|TRBD1
CASSLWDRGDTEAFF
TGCGCCAGCAGCCTATGGGACAGGGGCGACACTGAAGCTTTCTTT
>TRBJ2-5|few|TRBV5-4|NA
CASSLEGRVQETQYF
TGTGCCAGCAGCTTGGAGGGGCGGGTCCAAGAGACCCAGTACTTC
>TRBJ2-3|many|TRBV7-2|NA
CASSALTGGLAQYF
TGTGCCAGCAGCGCACTAACCGGGGGACTGGCGCAGTATTTT
>TRBJ2-1|NA|TRBV5-1|NA
CASSLDPGNEQFF
TGCGCCAGCAGCTTGGACCCGGGTAATGAGCAGTTCTTC
>TRBJ2-5|NA|TRBV7-8|TRBD1
CASSRGTGGTETQYF
TGTGCCAGCAGCCGGGGGACAGGGGGAACGGAGACCCAGTACTTC
>TRBJ2-5|few|TRBV20-1|NA
CSARDLTRGETQYF
TGCAGTGCTAGAGATCTCACCAGGGGAGAGACCCAGTACTTC
>TRBJ1-2|many|TRBV27|TRBD1
CASTLNGQGNYGYTF
TGTGCCAGCACCCTTAATGGACAGGGCAACTATGGCTACACCTTC
>TRBJ2-3|NA|TRBV30|TRBD1
CAWSVPGQGKDTQYF
TGTGCCTGGAGTGTACCGGGACAGGGGAAAGATACGCAGTATTTT
>TRBJ2-7|few|TRBV9|NA
CASSPRPLYEQYF
TGTGCCAGCAGCCCCCGACCTCTCTACGAGCAGTACTTC
>TRBJ2-5|many|TRBV6-2/TRBV6-3|TRBD2
CASRTSGRRETQYF
TGTGCCAGCAGGACTAGCGGGAGGCGAGAGACCCAGTACTTC
>TRBJ1-1|NA|TRBV12-3/TRBV12-4|TRBD1
CASSRTGLGTKAFF
TGTGCCAGCAGCAGGACAGGGCTTGGGACTAAAGCTTTCTTT
>TRBJ2-5|many|TRBV24-1|NA
CATSDLGEVQETQYF
TGTGCCACCAGTGATTTGGGGGAAGTCCAAGAGACCCAGTACTTC
>TRBJ2-5|NA|TRBV3-1|TRBD2
CASSQRFSPLAGGNQEPQYF
TGTGCCAGCAGCCAAAGGTTCTCCCCCTTGGCGGGAGGGAACCAAGAGCCCCAGTACTTC
>TRBJ2-7|many|TRBV12-3/TRBV12-4|TRBD2
CASKLAGPSYEQYF
TGTGCCAGCAAGTTAGCGGGGCCCTCCTACGAGCAGTACTTC
>TRBJ2-1|many|TRBV5-1|NA
CASSLEGRGNEQFF
TGCGCCAGCAGCTTGGAGGGTAGGGGAAATGAGCAGTTCTTC
>TRBJ2-1|many|TRBV29-1|NA
CSVEAGGLGGPRSYNEQFF
TGCAGCGTTGAAGCGGGTGGACTTGGGGGCCCCCGCTCCTACAATGAGCAGTTCTTC
>TRBJ2-1|many|TRBV5-1|TRBD2
CASSLAAGRMNEQFF
TGCGCCAGCAGCTTGGCCGCCGGGAGGATGAATGAGCAGTTCTTC
>TRBJ1-1|many|TRBV12-3/TRBV12-4|NA
CASSPGQPITEAFF
TGTGCCAGCAGTCCCGGGCAGCCTATCACTGAAGCTTTCTTT
>TRBJ2-1|many|TRBV7-6|NA
CASSLAFSDSVEQFF
TGTGCCAGCAGCTTAGCGTTTTCTGATAGCGTTGAGCAGTTCTTC
>TRBJ1-5|few|TRBV10-3|TRBD1
CASTGGLFQPQHF
TGTGCCAGCACAGGGGGATTATTTCAGCCCCAGCATTTT
>TRBJ1-1|many|TRBV19|NA
CASRWNTEAFF
TGTGCCAGTAGATGGAACACTGAAGCTTTCTTT
>TRBJ2-4|few|TRBV29-1|TRBD2
CSVQTSGALLAKNIQYF
TGCAGCGTCCAAACCAGCGGGGCTTTACTAGCCAAAAACATTCAGTACTTC
>TRBJ2-3|NA|TRBV12-3/TRBV12-4|NA
CASSSGRGGDTQYF
TGTGCCAGCAGTTCGGGCAGGGGTGGAGATACGCAGTATTTT
>TRBJ2-2|NA|TRBV2|NA
CALEFRTGELFF
TGTGCCTTGGAGTTTCGGACCGGGGAGCTGTTTTTT
>TRBJ2-1|many|TRBV27|TRBD2
CASSRPSGRAHNEQFF
TGTGCCAGCAGTCGCCCTAGCGGGAGGGCCCACAATGAGCAGTTCTTC
>TRBJ2-3|NA|TRBV5-1|NA
CSSSLGPRSPDTQYF
TGCTCCAGCAGCTTGGGTCCTAGGTCACCAGATACGCAGTATTTT
>TRBJ2-3|NA|TRBV7-2|TRBD2
CASSLAGLAKEDTQYF
TGTGCCAGCAGCTTAGCCGGACTAGCGAAGGAAGATACGCAGTATTTT
>TRBJ2-4|few|TRBV18|TRBD1
CASSPRTGGGRGRGNIQYF
TGTGCCAGCTCACCGAGAACAGGGGGTGGAAGAGGACGGGGAAACATTCAGTACTTC
>TRBJ2-1|few|TRBV5-6|NA
CASSSSVIYNEQFF
TGTGCCAGCAGCTCGTCGGTGATCTACAATGAGCAGTTCTTC
>TRBJ1-5|many|TRBV9|NA
CASSVGVYSNQPQHF
TGTGCCAGCAGCGTAGGGGTTTATAGCAATCAGCCCCAGCATTTT
>TRBJ1-2|many|TRBV29-1|NA
CSVGTSKNYGYTF
TGCAGCGTTGGGACATCGAAAAACTATGGCTACACCTTC
>TRBJ2-3|NA|TRBV12-3/TRBV12-4|TRBD2
CASSPGLAAGTQYF
TGTGCCAGCAGCCCCGGACTAGCGGCCGGTACGCAGTATTTT
>TRBJ2-1|many|TRBV5-1|TRBD2
CASSLILAGENEQFF
TGCGCCAGCAGCTTGATCCTAGCGGGAGAGAATGAGCAGTTCTTC
>TRBJ2-3|few|TRBV5-5|TRBD1
CASSSTGGRDTQYF
TGTGCCAGCAGCTCTACAGGGGGCAGGGATACGCAGTATTTT
>TRBJ2-2|NA|TRBV7-9|NA
CASWMAGELFF
TGTGCCAGCTGGATGGCCGGGGAGCTGTTTTTT
>TRBJ2-1|many|TRBV19|NA
CASSRGVGYNEQFF
TGTGCCAGTAGTAGGGGGGTGGGGTACAATGAGCAGTTCTTC
>TRBJ1-1|many|TRBV20-1|NA
CSARQGGGKTEAFF
TGCAGTGCTAGACAAGGGGGAGGGAAAACTGAAGCTTTCTTT
>TRBJ1-1|many|TRBV25-1|NA
CASCALNTEAFF
TGTGCCAGCTGCGCATTGAACACTGAAGCTTTCTTT
>TRBJ1-3|NA|TRBV12-3/TRBV12-4|TRBD1
CASRPRGTTIYF
TGTGCCAGCAGGCCCAGGGGGACCACCATATATTTT
>TRBJ2-5|few|TRBV5-6|NA
CASSLDGRATTQYF
TGTGCCAGCAGCTTGGATGGCAGGGCTACGACCCAGTACTTC
>TRBJ2-1|many|TRBV9|TRBD1
CASSVEQGYNEQFF
TGTGCCAGCAGCGTAGAACAGGGGTACAATGAGCAGTTCTTC
>TRBJ2-1|NA|TRBV7-9|NA
CASSDIVAGRTNEQFF
TGTGCCAGCAGCGATATTGTGGCAGGGCGTACCAATGAGCAGTTCTTC
>TRBJ2-1|many|TRBV12-3/TRBV12-4|TRBD2
CASGNSGAQFF
TGTGCCAGCGGGAATAGCGGGGCCCAGTTCTTC